This passage covers 23 T cell receptor beta chains from one sample sequenced in a study of T cells after yellow fever vaccination. MiXCR, run by TCRdb on the 5' RACE reads, gives a single entry per CDR3 protein. This sample has 120,000 or so distinct CDR3 sequences, with over 8% found just once. Sequenced here: CD8+ T cells sorted from PBMCs, sampled on the day of the yellow fever booster vaccination. All receptors derive from a man between 18 and 35 years old who received the YFV17D yellow fever vaccine.

J is TRBJ1-4 and V is TRBV7-2; D is uncertain. Trimming stripped 5 bases from V and 2 bases from J, with 12 bases between. Per germline, CDR1 SGHTA and CDR2 FQGNSA. The CDR3 is 15 residues long. DNA of the CDR3: TGTGCCAGCAGCCCTCAGCAGGCCACTAATGAAAAACTGTTTTTT. This gives the protein CASSPQQATNEKLFF.

This chain joins TRBV6-5 and TRBJ1-1; 7 nucleotides align to TRBD1. Trimming removed 2 bases from V and 2 bases from J; junction bases left unmatched: 14. Per germline, CDR1 MNHEY and CDR2 SVGAGI. The CDR3 sequence is 18 residues long. The CDR3 DNA is TGTGCCAGCAGTTACCCGACAGGGTCAAGAGGGGCTAACACTGAAGCTTTCTTT. This sequence encodes CASSYPTGSRGANTEAFF.

This clonotype has just a few counts. V gene TRBV20-1 combines with J gene TRBJ2-5, with a possible D match to TRBD2 (5 bases). Germline-derived CDR1 and CDR2 are DFQATT and SNEGSKA (reference sequence). The CDR3 has 14 amino acids. The V and J ends lost 3 bases and 5 bases respectively, with 16 bases between them. The DNA for the CDR3 is TGCAGTGCTAGTTCGGGGATTGGGTTGGAGACCCAGTACTTC. It codes for CSASSGIGLETQYF.

The V and J genes are TRBV5-6 and TRBJ1-2, with D hard to call. This CDR3 is 13 amino acids long. The germline gives CDR1 SGHDT, CDR2 YYEEEE. Trimming took off 0 bases at V and 4 bases at J, with 7 bases between the two ends. The CDR3 nucleotides read TGTGCCAGCAGCTTGGCTAAAGGCTATGGCTACACCTTC. As protein: CASSLAKGYGYTF.

The CDR3 protein is CASSLRAGGYTSTDTQYF. DNA for the CDR3: TGTGCCAGCAGCTTAAGAGCGGGGGGCTATACTAGCACAGATACGCAGTATTTT. The V call is TRBV7-2, the J call TRBJ2-3; 9 bases fit TRBD2. J was trimmed by 0 bases and V by 2 bases; bases with no gene match: 9. The CDR3 runs 18 residues. Germline lookup yields CDR1 SGHTA and CDR2 FQGNSA.

In the case of this clonotype: Since a much larger clone is just one base distant, this may be a read error. The J gene is TRBJ2-4, the V gene TRBV4-2; a weak D match, TRBD1 (5 bases). The germline V gene has CDR1 LGHNA and CDR2 YNFKEQ. The CDR3 length is 13 residues. CDR3 DNA sequence: TGTGCCAGCAGCCAAGGTGGCCCGGACATTCAGTCCTTC. Protein: CASSQGGPDIQSF.

The chain is built from TRBV20-1 and TRBJ1-2; D not certain. The CDR3 contains 11 residues. Trimming shortened V by 2 bases and J by 4 bases, and 5 bases separated the two germline ends. Germline V CDR1 and CDR2: DFQATT, SNEGSKA (reference sequence). This CDR3 reads CSARMGYGYTF. The CDR3 DNA reads as TGCAGTGCTAGAATGGGCTATGGCTACACCTTC.

The chain recombines TRBV2 with TRBJ2-5, with D perhaps TRBD2 (5 bases). CDR1 is SNHLY and CDR2 is FYNNEI in the germline V gene. This CDR3 has 15 amino acids. The ends were cut back, 3 bases at V and 0 bases at J, with 11 bases in the middle. The CDR3 DNA reads as TGTGCCAGCAGTGAGAGGGCCCGGGACCAAGAGACCCAGTACTTC. As protein: CASSERARDQETQYF.

The rearrangement links TRBV5-1 to TRBJ2-7, with TRBD1 identical over 8 bases. The CDR3 contains 15 residues. J lost 2 bases, V lost 0 bases, and 4 bases had no gene match. Germline CDR1 SGHRS, CDR2 YFSETQ. The chain's CDR3 is CASSLDSGQAYEQYV. The CDR3 DNA reads TGCGCCAGCAGCTTGGATTCGGGACAGGCCTACGAGCAGTACGTC.

This clonotype was detected only a few times. J is TRBJ1-6 and V is TRBV20-1, with D possibly matching TRBD1 (5 bases). Per the germline V gene, CDR1 is DFQATT and CDR2 is SNEGSKA (reference sequence). V was shortened by 2 bases and J by 7 bases, with 15 bases between the two germline ends. CDR3 size: 15 residues. The DNA for the CDR3 is TGCAGTGCTAGATCAGGGCATAGAGAAAATTCACCCCTCCACTTT. Its translation: CSARSGHRENSPLHF.

This clonotype came up a few times. V gene TRBV5-1 combines with J gene TRBJ1-1; D may be TRBD1 (5 bases). V gave up 4 bases and J gave up 3 bases, with 16 bases separating them. Germline-derived CDR1 and CDR2 are SGHRS and YFSETQ. This CDR3 is built from 15 residues. The CDR3 protein is CASSPTGRADTEAFF. The DNA of the CDR3 is TGCGCCAGCAGCCCCACCGGCAGGGCGGACACTGAAGCTTTCTTT.

This clonotype came up a few times. The chain is built from TRBV10-3 and TRBJ1-6, with D unclear. Germline V gives CDR1 ENHRY, CDR2 SYGVKD. Deletions cut 8 bases from V and 15 bases from J, with 14 bases between. The CDR3 covers 11 residues. The DNA of the CDR3 is TGTGCCATCGGGTCGAGGAGAGTCCTCCACTTT. It encodes CAIGSRRVLHF.

This clonotype came up a few times. The chain carries TRBV20-1 and TRBJ2-1, with TRBD2 identical over 8 bases. The junction had 14 bases not matched to a gene; V was cut back by 6 bases and J by 4 bases. This CDR3 has 16 residues. Germline V CDR1 and CDR2: DFQATT, SNEGSKA (reference sequence). The CDR3 sequence: CSASTMTGGVYNEQFF. The CDR3, as DNA: TGCAGTGCGTCCACGATGACGGGGGGGGTATACAATGAGCAGTTCTTC.

The chain uses TRBV19 and TRBJ1-1, with TRBD1 identical over 10 bases. V lost 10 bases and J lost 6; bases outside the gene matches: 11. The germline gives CDR1 LNHDA, CDR2 SQIVND (reference sequence). This CDR3 region has 14 residues. The CDR3 loop is CATRPGTGAAEAFF. DNA of the CDR3: TGTGCCACTCGTCCCGGGACAGGGGCGGCTGAAGCTTTCTTT.

This clonotype was seen only a few times. The chain recombines TRBV12-3 or TRBV12-4 with TRBJ2-5; 9 bases align to TRBD1. The CDR3 totals 15 residues. Unmatched junction bases numbered 7, after V lost 6 bases and J lost 2 bases. This CDR3 is CASSPGTGRQETQYF. DNA of the CDR3: TGTGCCAGCAGCCCTGGGACAGGGAGGCAAGAGACCCAGTACTTC.

In its sample, this clonotype was seen a few times. The chain has TRBV6-5 and TRBJ1-1; a weak D match, TRBD1 (6 bases). CDR3 size: 13 residues. Germline CDR1 reads MNHEY; CDR2 reads SVGAGI. The germline V and J ends were trimmed by 7 bases and 0 bases, with 9 bases remaining between them. CDR3 protein: CASTQGLNTEAFF. The CDR3 DNA reads TGTGCCAGCACACAGGGACTGAACACTGAAGCTTTCTTT.

This clonotype has only a few counts. The chain joins TRBV12-3 or TRBV12-4 to TRBJ2-2; 7 bases are shared with TRBD2. The CDR3 spans 15 residues. V shed 6 bases, J shed 0 bases, and the junction held 4 bases outside the gene matches. CDR3 region: CASSSGTTNTGELFF. Here the CDR3 DNA reads TGTGCCAGCAGCTCCGGGACTACGAACACCGGGGAGCTGTTTTTT.

This clonotype was found a few times. This chain links TRBV5-1 with TRBJ2-3; TRBD1 is a possible D gene (6 bases). Germline V gives CDR1 SGHRS, CDR2 YFSETQ. The CDR3 contains 15 residues. Trimming shortened V by 1 base and J by 1 base, and 10 bases separated the two germline ends. This chain's CDR3 is CASSLHRTGTDTQYF. CDR3 nucleotides: TGCGCCAGCAGCTTGCACAGGACAGGCACAGATACGCAGTATTTT.

This clonotype was observed a handful of times. This chain uses TRBV11-2 with TRBJ1-1; the D is unclear. The CDR3 has 15 amino acids. V was cut by 2 bases and J by 3 bases, with 13 bases left in between. Germline CDR1 is SGHAT and CDR2 is FQNNGV. The CDR3 DNA sequence: TGTGCCAGCAGCTTAAGGATCGCATCGTACACTGAAGCTTTCTTT. Its protein is CASSLRIASYTEAFF.

This clonotype was found once. The CDR3 loop reads CASNQVYLPPGEGTQYF. CDR3 in DNA: TGTGCCAGCAACCAGGTATACCTGCCTCCCGGGGAAGGGACCCAGTACTTC. V usage is TRBV3-1 and J usage is TRBJ2-5, with a weak D call TRBD2 (5 bases). V was clipped by 7 bases and J by 7 bases, with 28 bases between them. Germline values: CDR1 LGHDT, CDR2 YNNKEL (reference sequence). The CDR3 length is 17 residues.

This clonotype was counted only a few times. The chain couples TRBV5-5 to TRBJ2-2; D unresolved. The CDR3 runs 14 residues. Germline V gene lookup returns CDR1 SGHKS and CDR2 YYEKEE (reference sequence). With 2 bases removed from V and 1 base from J, the gap between germline ends came to 6 bases. The CDR3 DNA reads as TGTGCCAGCAGCTTTTCGGTGAACACCGGGGAGCTGTTTTTT. Translated: CASSFSVNTGELFF.

The V and J genes are TRBV3-1 and TRBJ1-2, with D perhaps matching TRBD1 (6 bases). The ends were cut back, 7 bases at V and 8 bases at J, with 14 bases in the middle. The CDR3 has 12 amino acids. The germline CDR1 and CDR2 sequences are LGHDT and YNNKEL (reference sequence). The CDR3 sequence: CASTADRGGYTF. The DNA of the CDR3 is TGTGCCAGCACCGCGGACAGAGGGGGCTACACCTTC.

The chain is built from TRBV29-1 and TRBJ1-2; possibly TRBD1 for D (5 bases). Germline V gene sequence: CDR1 SQVTM, CDR2 ANQGSEA. This CDR3 has 14 residues. V was cut by 1 base and J by 8 bases, with 17 bases left in between. The DNA of the CDR3 is TGCAGCGTTGAAGGGTTACAGGTGATTAGCGGCTACACCTTC. Protein sequence: CSVEGLQVISGYTF. Combining the CDR3 with reference TRBV29-1 and TRBJ1-2 gives the whole variable domain SAVISQKPSRDICQRGTSLTIQCQVDSQVTMMFWYRQQPGQSLTLIATANQGSEATYESGFVIDKFPISRPNLTFSTLTVSNMSPEDSSIYLCSVEGLQVISGYTFGSGTRLTVV.